The source of this T cell receptor beta chain is a study of technical replicates of blood from several donors. Measured with immunoSEQ multiplex PCR; TCRdb has only the in-frame clones, and not every one. There are nearly 80,000 clones in the sample; nearly 95% occur only once, and 0.3% to 0.5% lies in the top ten. The TCR sequence derives from a human donor in good health. Sequencing used T cells isolated from PBMCs.

CDR3 sequence (DNA): TGTGCCAGCAGTAGTCCGGGACTCATGTACGAGCAGTACTTC. Translation gives CASSSPGLMYEQYF. This sequence joins TRBV6-6 and TRBJ2-7; D is perhaps TRBD2 (6 bases). Trimming cost V 5 bases and J 4 bases, with 15 bases left between them. The CDR3 spans 14 residues. The germline CDR1 and CDR2 sequences are MNHNY and SVGAGI (reference sequence).